The present TCR beta chain was sequenced within a study of control samples from healthy donors and cancer patients (dated by TCRdb to 2019 to 2021). In the case of this clone: What this receptor recognizes is not known. No qualities accompany the bases; no much larger clone lies one base away.

From the cysteine through the phenylalanine, the CDR3 covers 15 amino acids. Only CDR3 DNA remains: 45 bases, in frame from the first base. The germline ends are 13 bases apart after V is trimmed by 4 bases and J by 0 bases. CDR1 is given as SGDLS and CDR2 as YYNGEE, both from the germline V gene. The library was made by the immunoSEQ multiplex PCR assay. This is the immuneACCESS table as TCRdb keeps it, with only in-frame sequences that have V and J called. A part of the clones is gone; compared with another copy, unresolved V genes explain less than half, and the rest is unexplained. The sample includes 170,000 or so clones, with approximately 95% observed a single time. The leading ten clones occupy about 1.5% of the sample.

This clonotype was obtained from a man in his late teens or twenties in good health. In this chain, TRBV9 is recombined with TRBJ1-1; possibly the D gene is TRBD1, per 6 matching bases. Sample: blood. The DNA reads TGTGCCAGCAGCTTGGACAGTACCATGAACACTGAAGCTTTCTTT. Its protein reads: CASSLDSTMNTEAFF.